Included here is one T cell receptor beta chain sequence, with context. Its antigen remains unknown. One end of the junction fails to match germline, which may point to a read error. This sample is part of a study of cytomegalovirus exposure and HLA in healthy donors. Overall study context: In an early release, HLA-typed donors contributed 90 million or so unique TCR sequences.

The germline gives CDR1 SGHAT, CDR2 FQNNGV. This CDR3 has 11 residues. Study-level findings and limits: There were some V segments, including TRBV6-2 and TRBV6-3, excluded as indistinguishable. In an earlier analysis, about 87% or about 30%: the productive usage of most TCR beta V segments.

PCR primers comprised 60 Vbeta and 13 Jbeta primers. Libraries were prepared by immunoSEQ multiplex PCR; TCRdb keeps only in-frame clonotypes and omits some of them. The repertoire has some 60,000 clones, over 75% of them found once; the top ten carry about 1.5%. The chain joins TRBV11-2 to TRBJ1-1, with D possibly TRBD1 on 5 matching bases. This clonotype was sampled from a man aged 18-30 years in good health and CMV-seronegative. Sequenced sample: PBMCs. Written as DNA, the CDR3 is TGTGCCAGCAGCTTGAGTTACGGCACAGGCTTT. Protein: CASSLSYGTGF.